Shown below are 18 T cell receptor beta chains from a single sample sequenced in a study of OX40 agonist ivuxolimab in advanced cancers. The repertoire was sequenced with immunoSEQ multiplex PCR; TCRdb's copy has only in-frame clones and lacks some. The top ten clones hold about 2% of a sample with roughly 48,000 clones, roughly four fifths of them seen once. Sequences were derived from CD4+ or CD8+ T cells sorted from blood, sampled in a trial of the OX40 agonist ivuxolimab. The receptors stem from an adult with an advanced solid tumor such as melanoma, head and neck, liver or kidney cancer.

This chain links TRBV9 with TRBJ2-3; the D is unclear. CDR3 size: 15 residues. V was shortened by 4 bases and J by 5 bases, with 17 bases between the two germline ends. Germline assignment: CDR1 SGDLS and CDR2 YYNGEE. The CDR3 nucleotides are TGTGCCAGCAGCCTCTCCCCCCTCTTTGGAGATACGCAGTATTTT. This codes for CASSLSPLFGDTQYF.

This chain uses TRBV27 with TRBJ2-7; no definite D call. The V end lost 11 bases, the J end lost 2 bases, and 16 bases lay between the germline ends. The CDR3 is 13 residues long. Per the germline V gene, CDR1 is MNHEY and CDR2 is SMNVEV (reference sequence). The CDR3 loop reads CASSDPPTYEQYF. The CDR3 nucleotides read TGTGCCTCCTCCGATCCGCCGACCTACGAGCAGTACTTC.

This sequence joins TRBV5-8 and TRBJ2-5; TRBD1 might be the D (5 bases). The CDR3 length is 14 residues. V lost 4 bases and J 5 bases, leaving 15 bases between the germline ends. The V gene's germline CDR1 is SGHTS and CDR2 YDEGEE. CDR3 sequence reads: CASSRQSLGETQYF. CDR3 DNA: TGTGCCAGCAGCCGACAGTCCCTAGGGGAGACCCAGTACTTC.

CDR3 loop: CASSYSVGGSGNTIYF. The CDR3 DNA sequence: TGTGCCAGCAGTTACTCGGTCGGGGGTTCTGGAAACACCATATATTTT. This chain uses TRBV6-5 with TRBJ1-3, with D tentatively TRBD1 (5 bases). Germline loops: CDR1 MNHEY, CDR2 SVGAGI. This CDR3 is 16 amino acids long. V lost 0 bases, J lost 1 base, and 10 bases lay in between.

The CDR3 loop reads CASRSGGLGSYNEQFF. The CDR3 DNA is TGTGCCAGTAGATCCGGGGGCCTTGGCTCCTACAATGAGCAGTTCTTC. The chain couples TRBV19 to TRBJ2-1, with D perhaps given as TRBD1 or TRBD2 (6 bases each). Germline CDR1 and CDR2: LNHDA and SQIVND (reference sequence). This CDR3 has 16 amino acids. The V gene lost 6 bases and the J gene lost 0 bases, with 15 bases spanning the gap.

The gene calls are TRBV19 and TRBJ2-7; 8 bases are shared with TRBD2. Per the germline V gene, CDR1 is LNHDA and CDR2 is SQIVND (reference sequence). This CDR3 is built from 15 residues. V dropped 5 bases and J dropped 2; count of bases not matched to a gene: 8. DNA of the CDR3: TGTGCCAGTAGTGCTCCGGGACTAGGTACCTACGAGCAGTACTTC. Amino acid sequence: CASSAPGLGTYEQYF.

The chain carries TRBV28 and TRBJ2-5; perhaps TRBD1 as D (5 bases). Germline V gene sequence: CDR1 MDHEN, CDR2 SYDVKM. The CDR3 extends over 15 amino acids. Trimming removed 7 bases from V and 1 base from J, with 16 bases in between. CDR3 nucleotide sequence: TGTGCCAGCAACCACCTCCGGCAGGGCCAAGAGACCCAGTACTTC. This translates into CASNHLRQGQETQYF.

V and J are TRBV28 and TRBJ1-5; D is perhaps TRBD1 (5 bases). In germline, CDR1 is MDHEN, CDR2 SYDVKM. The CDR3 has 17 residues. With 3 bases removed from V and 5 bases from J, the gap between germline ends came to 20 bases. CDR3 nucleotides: TGTGCCAGCAGTTTTGTCTCGGGGGGGGGATTGCATCAGCCCCAGCATTTT. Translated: CASSFVSGGGLHQPQHF.

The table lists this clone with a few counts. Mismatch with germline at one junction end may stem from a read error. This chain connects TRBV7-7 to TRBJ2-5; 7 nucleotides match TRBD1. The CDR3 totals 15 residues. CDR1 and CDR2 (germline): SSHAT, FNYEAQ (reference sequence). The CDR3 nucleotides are TGTGCTAGCAGCTTAGTAGGGGGCGCGGTGGAGACCCAGTACTTC. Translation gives CASSLVGGAVETQYF.

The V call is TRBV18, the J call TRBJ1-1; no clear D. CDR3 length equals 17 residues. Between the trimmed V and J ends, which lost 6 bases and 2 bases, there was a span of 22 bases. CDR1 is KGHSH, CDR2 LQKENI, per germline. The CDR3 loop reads CASSRMGGPNHNTEAFF. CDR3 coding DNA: TGTGCCAGCTCTCGGATGGGAGGACCCAACCATAACACTGAAGCTTTCTTT.

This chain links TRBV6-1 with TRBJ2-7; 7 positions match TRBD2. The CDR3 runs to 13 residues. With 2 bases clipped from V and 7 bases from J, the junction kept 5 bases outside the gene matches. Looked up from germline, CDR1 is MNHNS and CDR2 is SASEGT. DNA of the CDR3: TGTGCCAGCAGTGAAAGCGGGGTTCCAGAGCAGTACTTC. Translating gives CASSESGVPEQYF.

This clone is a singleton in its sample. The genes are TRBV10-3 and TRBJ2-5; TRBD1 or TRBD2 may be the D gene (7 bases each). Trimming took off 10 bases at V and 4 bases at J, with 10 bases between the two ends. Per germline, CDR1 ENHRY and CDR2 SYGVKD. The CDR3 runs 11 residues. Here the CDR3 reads CATGGGETQYF. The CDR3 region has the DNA TGTGCCACAGGGGGGGGAGAGACCCAGTACTTC.

The DNA for the CDR3 is TGTGCCAGTAGTCTCTCCCCCATTGGCAGGGGAACAGATACGCAGTATTTT. Protein sequence: CASSLSPIGRGTDTQYF. The rearrangement links TRBV19 to TRBJ2-3; possibly TRBD1 for D (6 bases). The V end lost 5 bases, the J end lost 3 bases, and 21 bases lay between the germline ends. The CDR3 runs 17 residues. The germline CDR1 and CDR2 sequences are LNHDA and SQIVND (reference sequence).

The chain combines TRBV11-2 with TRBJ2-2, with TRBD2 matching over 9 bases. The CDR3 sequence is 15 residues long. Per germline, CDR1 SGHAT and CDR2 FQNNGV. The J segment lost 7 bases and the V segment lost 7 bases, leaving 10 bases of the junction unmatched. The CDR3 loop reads CASNSLAGKGGELFF. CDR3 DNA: TGTGCCAGCAACTCTCTAGCGGGGAAGGGCGGGGAGCTGTTTTTT.

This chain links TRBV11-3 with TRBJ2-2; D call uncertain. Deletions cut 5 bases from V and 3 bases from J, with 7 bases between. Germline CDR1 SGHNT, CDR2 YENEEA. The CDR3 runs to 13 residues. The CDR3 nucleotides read TGTGCCAGCAGCCTGGAAGACACCGGGGAGCTGTTTTTT. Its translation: CASSLEDTGELFF.

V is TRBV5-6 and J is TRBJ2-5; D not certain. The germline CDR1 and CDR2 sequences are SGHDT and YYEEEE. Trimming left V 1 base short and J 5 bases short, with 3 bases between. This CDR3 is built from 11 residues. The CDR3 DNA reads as TGTGCCAGCAGCTTGACGGAGACCCAGTACTTC. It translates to CASSLTETQYF.

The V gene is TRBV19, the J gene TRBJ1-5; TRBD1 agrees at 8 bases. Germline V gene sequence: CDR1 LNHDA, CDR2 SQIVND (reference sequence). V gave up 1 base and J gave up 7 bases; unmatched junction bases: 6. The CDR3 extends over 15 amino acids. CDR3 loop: CASSIGAGGGQPQHF. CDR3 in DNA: TGTGCCAGTAGTATAGGGGCAGGGGGCGGGCAGCCCCAGCATTTT.

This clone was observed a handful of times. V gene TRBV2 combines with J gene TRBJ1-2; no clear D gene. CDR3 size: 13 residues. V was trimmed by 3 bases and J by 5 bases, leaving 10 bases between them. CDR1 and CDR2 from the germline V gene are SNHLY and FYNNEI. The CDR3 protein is CASSDLGTYGYTF. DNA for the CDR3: TGTGCCAGCAGTGATCTGGGAACTTATGGCTACACCTTC.